This T cell receptor beta chain was sequenced in a study of blood T cell repertoires in COVID-19 (dated by TCRdb to about 2020). The study in broad terms: Samples covering the acute and convalescent phases of COVID-19 were provided by collaborators in the United States, Italy and Spain. The prospective study material was composed of cDNA or gDNA derived from T cells, B-cell-depleted T cells, or PBMCs. Subjects who had been exposed to COVID-19, were actively infected with it, or had recovered from it provided the deeply sampled blood TCRbeta repertoires that made up the dataset. The repertoires were made available in a free public database intended to serve as a resource for research on the immune response to SARS-CoV-2. Samples were obtained from the ongoing ImmuneRACE study (first 160 participants) and from 1,254 subjects provided by 6 global collaborators. Nearly every sample came with metadata listing a de-identified subject ID, COVID-19 status, age in years and sex. Where HLA class I and class II types were available, the types were taken from metadata supplied by the sample provider, not from assay-based typing. Results the study describes overall, beyond this receptor: The amount of clinical and demographic metadata varied by source and participant and was provided uncurated.

TCRbeta CDR3 regions were amplified from genomic DNA using the immunoSEQ Assay, a bias-controlled multiplex PCR. As for the authors' bioinformatics: The number of nucleated cells in each sample was estimated from the amplification of reference gene primers within the assay. To quantify the absolute abundance of each unique TCRbeta CDR3 rearrangement, sequence reads were collapsed and filtered. Productive Simpson clonality was computed per sample as the square root of Simpson's diversity index over productive rearrangements. This immuneACCESS table, as held by TCRdb, lists in-frame sequences with V and J called but not all clones. Of the missing ones, under half trace to an unresolved V gene in checked studies; the others have no known cause. That table gives V, J and clone size, and the DNA gave D and trimming. The sample table records around 220,000 clones; less than 90% of these occur just once. The ten largest account for 1.9% of the sample.

Collaborating institutions collected whole blood in K2EDTA tubes following their own protocols. For TCRbeta analysis, collaborators shipped samples as frozen whole blood, isolated PBMCs, or DNA extracted from either of those sample types. This clone was seen only once. Which antigen it targets is not known. Nothing much larger sits one base from this clone, and base qualities are not available. Including the terminal cysteine and phenylalanine, the CDR3 comprises 15 residues. The sequence is cut down to CDR3 DNA, 45 bases in frame from base 1. The V end gives up 3 bases and the J end 4 bases, leaving 4 bases in the junction not matched to a gene. CDR1 is given as KGHSH and CDR2 as LQKENI, both from the germline V gene.

The source is a man in his forties with active or convalescent COVID-19. Rearrangement joined TRBV18 to TRBJ2-1; 9 central nucleotides agree with TRBD2. The material sequenced was peripheral blood. The DNA sequence follows: TGTGCCAGCTCACCGGGACTAGCCTTATACAATGAGCAGTTCTTC. Its coded protein is CASSPGLALYNEQFF.